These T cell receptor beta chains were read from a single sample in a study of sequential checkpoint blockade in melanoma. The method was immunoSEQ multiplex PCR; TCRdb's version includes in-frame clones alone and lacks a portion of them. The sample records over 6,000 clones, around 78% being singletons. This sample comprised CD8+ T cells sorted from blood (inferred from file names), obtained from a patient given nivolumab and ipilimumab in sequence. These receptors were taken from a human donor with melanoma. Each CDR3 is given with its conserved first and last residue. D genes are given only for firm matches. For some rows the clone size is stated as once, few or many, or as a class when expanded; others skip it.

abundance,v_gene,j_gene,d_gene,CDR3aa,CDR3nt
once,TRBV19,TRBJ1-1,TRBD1,CASSISTGWTEAFF,TGTGCCAGTAGTATTTCGACAGGGTGGACTGAAGCTTTCTTT
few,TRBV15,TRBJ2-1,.,CATSSFTAYNEQFF,TGTGCCACCAGCAGTTTCACAGCCTACAATGAGCAGTTCTTC
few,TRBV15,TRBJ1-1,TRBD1,CATSSDRGGTEAFF,TGTGCCACCAGCAGTGACAGGGGTGGCACTGAAGCTTTCTTT
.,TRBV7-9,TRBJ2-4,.,CASTGVQVNIQYF,TGTGCCAGCACTGGCGTTCAGGTGAACATTCAGTACTTC
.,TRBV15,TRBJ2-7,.,CATSRTPLDTSRLVQYF,TGTGCCACCAGCAGAACCCCTTTAGATACTAGCAGGCTTGTGCAGTACTTC
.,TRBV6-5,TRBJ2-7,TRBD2,CASSLSTSGSGEQYF,TGTGCCAGCAGTCTCTCGACTAGCGGGAGTGGTGAGCAGTACTTC
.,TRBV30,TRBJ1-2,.,CAWSVGQNYGYTF,TGTGCCTGGAGTGTTGGTCAGAACTATGGCTACACCTTC
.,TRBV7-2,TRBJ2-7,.,CASSLKLVPSSYEQYF,TGTGCCAGCAGCTTAAAACTGGTCCCGTCCTCCTACGAGCAGTACTTC
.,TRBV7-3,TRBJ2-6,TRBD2,CASSYTGRALGANVLTF,TGTGCCAGCAGCTACACGGGGAGGGCGTTGGGGGCCAACGTCCTGACTTTC
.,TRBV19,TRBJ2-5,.,CASSIASSGGGTQYF,TGTGCCAGTAGTATAGCCTCGTCAGGGGGAGGGACCCAGTACTTC
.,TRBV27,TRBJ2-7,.,CASSLAGIGSYEQYF,TGTGCCAGCAGTTTAGCAGGGATTGGCTCCTACGAGCAGTACTTC
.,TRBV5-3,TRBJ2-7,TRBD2,CARSLGLAPYEQYF,TGTGCCAGAAGCCTGGGACTAGCCCCCTACGAGCAGTACTTC
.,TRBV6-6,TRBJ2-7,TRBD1,CASRDRGHLEQYF,TGTGCCAGCAGGGACAGGGGGCATCTAGAGCAGTACTTC
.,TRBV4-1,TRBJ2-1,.,CASSQVFPSGPFDEQFF,TGCGCCAGCAGCCAAGTATTCCCTAGTGGTCCTTTCGATGAGCAGTTCTTC
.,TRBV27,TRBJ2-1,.,CASSQLEVSYNEQFF,TGTGCCAGCAGCCAACTAGAGGTTTCCTACAATGAGCAGTTCTTC
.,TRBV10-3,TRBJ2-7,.,CANRRGGNDEQYF,TGTGCCAACCGGAGGGGTGGGAACGACGAGCAGTACTTC
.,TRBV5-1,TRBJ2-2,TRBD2,CASSLLSGGAARGELFF,TGCGCCAGCAGCTTGCTCTCGGGGGGGGCCGCCCGCGGGGAGCTGTTTTTT
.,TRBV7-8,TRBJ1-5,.,CASSLEGRTNNQPQHF,TGTGCCAGCAGCTTAGAAGGCAGGACAAACAATCAGCCCCAGCATTTT
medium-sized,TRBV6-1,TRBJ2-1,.,CASSEVQGSGNEQFF,TGTGCCAGCAGTGAAGTCCAGGGGAGTGGCAATGAGCAGTTCTTC